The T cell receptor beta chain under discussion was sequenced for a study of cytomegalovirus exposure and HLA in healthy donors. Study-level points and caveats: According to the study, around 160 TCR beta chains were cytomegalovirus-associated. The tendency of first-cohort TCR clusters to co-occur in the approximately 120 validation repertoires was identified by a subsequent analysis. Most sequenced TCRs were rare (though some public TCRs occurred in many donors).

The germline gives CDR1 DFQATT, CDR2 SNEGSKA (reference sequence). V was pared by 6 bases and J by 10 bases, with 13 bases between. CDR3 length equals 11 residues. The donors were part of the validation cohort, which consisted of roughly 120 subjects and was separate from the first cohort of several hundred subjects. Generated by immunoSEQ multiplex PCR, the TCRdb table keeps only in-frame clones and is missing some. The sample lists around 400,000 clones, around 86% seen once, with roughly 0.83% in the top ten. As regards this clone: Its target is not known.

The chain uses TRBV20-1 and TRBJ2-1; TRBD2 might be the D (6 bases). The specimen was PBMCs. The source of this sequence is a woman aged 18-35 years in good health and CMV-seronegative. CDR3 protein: CSASAGYEQFF. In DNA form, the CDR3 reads TGCAGTGCGAGTGCGGGGTACGAGCAGTTCTTC.